This is a list of T cell receptor beta chains from one sample in a study of T cell repertoires in cytomegalovirus infection. TCRdb called the reads again in MiXCR, with one record for every CDR3 protein. This sample has about 920,000 distinct CDR3 sequences, with approximately 31% found just once. The antigens of these receptors remain unknown. The starting material was cultured CD8+ T cells from PBMCs, obtained from culture after CMV antigen stimulation. The receptors here all came from a human donor in good health (CMV status not recorded). Some clones in this sample may be carry-over from other donors' samples. Each CDR3 is given without its conserved first and last residue.

CDR3,V,length,J
ARNGYT,TRBV19,6,TRBJ1-2
ASSQEVGAVYGYT,TRBV27,13,TRBJ1-2
ASSLGPDDSEAF,TRBV13,12,TRBJ1-1
ASSDSGGRSEQY,TRBV10-2,12,TRBJ2-7
ASSQTGTGYGYT,TRBV4-1,12,TRBJ1-2
ASSFPRGAGTGELF,TRBV12-3/TRBV12-4,14,TRBJ2-2
ASSPRGGAVWTGELF,TRBV28,15,TRBJ2-2
ASSARGGPPYNEQF,TRBV7-2,14,TRBJ2-1
ASSSTETNEQF,TRBV4-1,11,TRBJ2-1
ASSSGGGGGRNTEAF,TRBV7-3,15,TRBJ1-1
ASSNPGGRVPEAF,TRBV5-4,13,TRBJ1-1
ASSSPERGGLYNEQF,TRBV12-3/TRBV12-4,15,TRBJ2-1
ASTKDPENGETQY,TRBV7-9,13,TRBJ2-5
ASSYRTAVVYEQY,TRBV12-3/TRBV12-4,13,TRBJ2-7
ASSQGLAGESVAKNIQY,TRBV3-1,17,TRBJ2-4
ASSAGRFPLRGKLF,TRBV5-6,14,TRBJ1-4
ASSGGQGQSSYNEQF,TRBV12-3/TRBV12-4,15,TRBJ2-1
SVTGGANYGYT,TRBV29-1,11,TRBJ1-2
ASGVQGTTEAF,TRBV4-1,11,TRBJ1-1
ASSLSRSPLH,TRBV5-4,10,TRBJ1-6
ASNRDKNTEAF,TRBV7-9,11,TRBJ1-1
ASSLNSERAAIMNTEAF,TRBV7-4,17,TRBJ1-1
ASSLAGSQETQY,TRBV7-6,12,TRBJ2-5
ASTERGPYTGELF,TRBV6-1,13,TRBJ2-2
ASSDVEPTLNEQF,TRBV2,13,TRBJ2-1
ASSDSGGPDNEQF,TRBV7-9,13,TRBJ2-1
AVWSGSYEQY,TRBV27,10,TRBJ2-7
ASHGLVETQY,TRBV6-6,10,TRBJ2-5
ASSYWVEQPQH,TRBV6-2/TRBV6-3,11,TRBJ1-5
ASTHGGKNEQF,TRBV7-6,11,TRBJ2-1
ASSLNGFSSTDTQY,TRBV7-8,14,TRBJ2-3
ASSYGDRNDQPQH,TRBV5-5,13,TRBJ1-5
ASSLGGSLYEQY,TRBV27,12,TRBJ2-7
AISERLAGGLSNQPQH,TRBV10-3,16,TRBJ1-5
ASSFPRDSNQPQH,TRBV28,13,TRBJ1-5
ASSITGGAGNEQF,TRBV19,13,TRBJ2-1
ASSFTYSLQQF,TRBV27,11,TRBJ2-1
ASSAPGTGPDQPQH,TRBV5-8,14,TRBJ1-5
ASSFLVPRETQY,TRBV28,12,TRBJ2-5
ASSSHTGGLITRELF,TRBV11-2,15,TRBJ2-2
ASSFPRYGANVLT,TRBV12-3/TRBV12-4,13,TRBJ2-6
ASSQELAGGFYEQY,TRBV3-1,14,TRBJ2-7
ASSESIAGSSYNEQF,TRBV2,15,TRBJ2-1